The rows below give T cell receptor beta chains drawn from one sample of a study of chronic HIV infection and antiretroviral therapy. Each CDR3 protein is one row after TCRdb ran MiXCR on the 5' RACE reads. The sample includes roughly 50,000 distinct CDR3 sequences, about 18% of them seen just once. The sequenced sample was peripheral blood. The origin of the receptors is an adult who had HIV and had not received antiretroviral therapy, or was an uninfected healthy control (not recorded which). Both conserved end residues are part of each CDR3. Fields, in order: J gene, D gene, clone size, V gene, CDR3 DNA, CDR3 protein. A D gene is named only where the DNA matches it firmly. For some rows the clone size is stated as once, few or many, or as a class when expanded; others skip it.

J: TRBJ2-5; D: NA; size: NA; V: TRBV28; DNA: TGTGCCAGCAGTGCCAGCGGGACCCAGTACTTC; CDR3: CASSASGTQYF
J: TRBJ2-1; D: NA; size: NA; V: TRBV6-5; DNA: TGTGCCAGCTGTAGAGAGGACGAGCAGTTCTTC; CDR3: CASCREDEQFF
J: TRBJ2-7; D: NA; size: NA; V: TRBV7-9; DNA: TGTGCCAGCTACGGGTCGGGGGATCAGTACTTC; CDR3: CASYGSGDQYF
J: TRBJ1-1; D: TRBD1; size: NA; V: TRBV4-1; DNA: TGCGCCAGCAGCCATTCACAGGGGTACACTGAAGCTTTCTTT; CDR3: CASSHSQGYTEAFF
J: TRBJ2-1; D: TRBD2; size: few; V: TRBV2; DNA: TGTGCCAGCAGCTCCGGACTAGCGGGTCTTGGGGAGCAGTTCTTC; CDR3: CASSSGLAGLGEQFF
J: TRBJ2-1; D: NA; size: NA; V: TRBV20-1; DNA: TGCAGTGCTTCGGGGGGCGGGGAGCAGTTCTTC; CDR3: CSASGGGEQFF
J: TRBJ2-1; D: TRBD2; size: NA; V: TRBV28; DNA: TGTGCCAGCGGATATCTCGGGGAGGGTGCAAATGAGCAGTTCTTC; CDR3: CASGYLGEGANEQFF
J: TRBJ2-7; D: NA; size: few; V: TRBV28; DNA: TGTGCCAGCAGTTTCAAGCAGGGCAAGTTGCCCGCCTACGAGCAGTACTTC; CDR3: CASSFKQGKLPAYEQYF
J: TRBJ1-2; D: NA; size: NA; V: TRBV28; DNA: TGTGCCAGTGCGTCGGGGTATTATGGCTACACCTTC; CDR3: CASASGYYGYTF
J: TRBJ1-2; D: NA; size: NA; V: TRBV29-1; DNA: TGCAGCGCCCCTAGGGGGGCGCAAGGCTACACCTTC; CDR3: CSAPRGAQGYTF
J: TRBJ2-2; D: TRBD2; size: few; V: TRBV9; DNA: TGTGCCAGCTCTGCGGGAGGGCCTTGGTTTGGGGAGCTGTTTTTT; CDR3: CASSAGGPWFGELFF
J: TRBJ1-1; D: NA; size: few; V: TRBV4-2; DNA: TGTGCCACGGGACTGATGAACACTGAAGCTTTCTTT; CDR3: CATGLMNTEAFF
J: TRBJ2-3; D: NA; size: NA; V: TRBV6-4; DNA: TGTGCCAGCAGTGACTCGAAAGGGGACGCAGATACGCAGTATTTT; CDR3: CASSDSKGDADTQYF
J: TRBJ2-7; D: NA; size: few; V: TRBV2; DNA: TGTGCCAGCAACCACGGGGTCGAGGTATACGAGCAGTACTTC; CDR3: CASNHGVEVYEQYF
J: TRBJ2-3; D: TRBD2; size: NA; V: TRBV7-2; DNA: TGTGCCAGCAGCTTAGCGACTAGCGGACCAGATACGCAGTATTTT; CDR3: CASSLATSGPDTQYF
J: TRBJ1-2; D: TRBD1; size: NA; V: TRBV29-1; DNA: TGCAGCGTTATTGTTAGTCAGGGGGCTAACTATGGCTACACCTTC; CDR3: CSVIVSQGANYGYTF
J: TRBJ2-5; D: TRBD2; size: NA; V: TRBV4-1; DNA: TGCGCCAGCAGCCAAGACCCAGCGGGAGGGCCTGGGCAAGAGACCCAGTACTTC; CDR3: CASSQDPAGGPGQETQYF
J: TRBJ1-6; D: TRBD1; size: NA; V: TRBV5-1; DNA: TGCGCCAGCAGCTTGTGGGGACAGGAGGGGAGCTCCTATAATTCACCCCTCCACTTT; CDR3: CASSLWGQEGSSYNSPLHF
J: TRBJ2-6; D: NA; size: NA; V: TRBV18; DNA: TGTGCCAGCTCACTGGGAGCTGGGGCCAACGTCCTGACTTTC; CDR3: CASSLGAGANVLTF
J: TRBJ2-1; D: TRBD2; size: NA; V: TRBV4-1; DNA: TGCGCCAGCAGCCCACGGACTAGCGGGGGGGCCTACAATGAGCAGTTCTTC; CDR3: CASSPRTSGGAYNEQFF
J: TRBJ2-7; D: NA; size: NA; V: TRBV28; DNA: TGTGCCAGCAGCTCAGGCCTAGCTTTTACCCTCCTCTCCTACGAGCAGTACTTC; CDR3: CASSSGLAFTLLSYEQYF
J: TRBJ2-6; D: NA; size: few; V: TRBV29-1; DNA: TGCAGCGTTGTAAGGGCTGGGGCCAACGTCCTGACTTTC; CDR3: CSVVRAGANVLTF
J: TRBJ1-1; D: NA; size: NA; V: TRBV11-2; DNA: TGTGCCAGCAGCTTATGGACAGATGAAGCTTTCTTT; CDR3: CASSLWTDEAFF
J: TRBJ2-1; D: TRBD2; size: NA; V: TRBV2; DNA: TGTGCCAGCAGTGAGGGCCTAGCGGTGGCCAATGAGCAGTTCTTC; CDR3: CASSEGLAVANEQFF
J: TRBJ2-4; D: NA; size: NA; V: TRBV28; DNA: TGTGCCAGCAGTTTAAGACAGGCGAGAAACATTCAGTACTTC; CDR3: CASSLRQARNIQYF
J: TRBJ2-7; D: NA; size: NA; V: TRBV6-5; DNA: TGTGCCAGCAGTCCCCGGGGCATCTCCTACGAGCAGTACTTC; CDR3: CASSPRGISYEQYF
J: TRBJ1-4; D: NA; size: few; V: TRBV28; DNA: TGTGCCAGCAGTTTAGAGGGCCTTAATGAAAAACTGTTTTTT; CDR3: CASSLEGLNEKLFF
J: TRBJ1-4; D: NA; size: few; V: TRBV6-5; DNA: TGTGCCAGCAGTTACGGAGGAGGGTTTGAAAAACTGTTTTTT; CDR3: CASSYGGGFEKLFF
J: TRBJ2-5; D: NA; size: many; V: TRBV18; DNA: TGTGCCAGCTCACCCGGCTGGGGCAGTCAATCCGCCCAAGAGACCCAGTACTTC; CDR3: CASSPGWGSQSAQETQYF
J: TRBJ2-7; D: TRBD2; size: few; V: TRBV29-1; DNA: TGCAGCGTTGAAGTTGGGGGGGACGAGCAGTACTTC; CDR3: CSVEVGGDEQYF
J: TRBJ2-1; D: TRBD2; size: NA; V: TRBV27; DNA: TGTGCCACCACAGGGTTGGCTAGCGGGAGGGGGCATGAGCAGTTCTTC; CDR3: CATTGLASGRGHEQFF
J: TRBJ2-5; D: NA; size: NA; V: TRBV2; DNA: TGTGCCAGCAGGGAATCAGGTTTCCAGCAGGGCGAGACCCAGTACTTC; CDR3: CASRESGFQQGETQYF
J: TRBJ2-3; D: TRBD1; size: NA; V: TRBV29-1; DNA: TGCAGCGTTGAAGGAAGGGGGCGAGATACGCAGTATTTT; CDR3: CSVEGRGRDTQYF
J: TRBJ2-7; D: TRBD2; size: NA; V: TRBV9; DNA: TGTGCCAGCAGCGTAGGGGTTAGCGGGACCGACTCCGAGCAGTACTTC; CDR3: CASSVGVSGTDSEQYF
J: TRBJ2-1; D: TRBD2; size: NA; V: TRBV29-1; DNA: TGCAGCGTCCGGACTAGCGCCTATGAGCAGTTCTTC; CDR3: CSVRTSAYEQFF
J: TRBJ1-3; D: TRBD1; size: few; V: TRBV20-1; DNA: TGCAGTGCGGACAGGAGACAGGGTGCCGGAAACACCATATATTTT; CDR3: CSADRRQGAGNTIYF
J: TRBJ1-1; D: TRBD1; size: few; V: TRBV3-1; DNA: TGTGCCAGCAGCCAAAGGGACAGGGGGCGGATGAACACTGAAGCTTTCTTT; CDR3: CASSQRDRGRMNTEAFF
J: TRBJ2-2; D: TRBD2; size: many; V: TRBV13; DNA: TGTGCCAGCAGCTCCCCTGGGACTAGCGGGAACCAAGGCGGGGAGCTGTTTTTT; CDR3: CASSSPGTSGNQGGELFF
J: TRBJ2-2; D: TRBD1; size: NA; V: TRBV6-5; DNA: TGTGCCAGCAGCCACCCCCCAATTACAGGGGGCCCCGGGGAGCTGTTTTTT; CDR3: CASSHPPITGGPGELFF
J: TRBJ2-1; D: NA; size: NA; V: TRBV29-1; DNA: TGCAGCGTTGAGGGCCAGCGCTCCTACAATGAGCAGTTCTTC; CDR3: CSVEGQRSYNEQFF